A selection of T cell receptor beta chains follows, all from one sample in a study of identical twins. TCRdb used MiXCR to reprocess the 5' RACE reads, holding one entry per CDR3 protein. Among roughly 710,000 distinct CDR3 sequences, approximately 6% were seen once, and the ten largest hold approximately 1.6%. The specimen sequenced was naive T cells sorted from blood. Receptor source: a man in his late teens or twenties in good health. The CDR3 runs from the conserved cysteine through the conserved F or W. Fields, in order: D gene, V gene, J gene, clone size, CDR3 protein, CDR3 DNA. D genes are given only for firm matches. Rows may omit the clone size; those that give it use once, few, many or a size class.

TRBD2	TRBV20-1	TRBJ2-5	.	CSATLAGGEETQYF	TGCAGTGCAACCTTAGCGGGAGGGGAGGAGACCCAGTACTTC
.	TRBV6-5	TRBJ2-5	.	CASSYSIEIGSQETQYF	TGTGCCAGCAGTTACTCGATCGAAATCGGGAGCCAAGAGACCCAGTACTTC
.	TRBV18	TRBJ2-4	.	CASSPDSGNIQYF	TGTGCCAGCTCACCTGACAGTGGAAACATTCAGTACTTC
TRBD2	TRBV27	TRBJ2-3	few	CASSFYGRSGTDTQYF	TGTGCCAGCAGTTTTTACGGGAGGAGTGGCACAGATACGCAGTATTTT
.	TRBV29-1	TRBJ1-1	few	CSVPPSGAVNTEAFF	TGCAGCGTTCCTCCTTCAGGGGCCGTTAACACTGAAGCTTTCTTT
.	TRBV5-1	TRBJ2-1	many	CASSRTDNEQFF	TGCGCCAGCAGCCGGACGGACAATGAGCAGTTCTTC
.	TRBV6-2/TRBV6-3	TRBJ2-4	many	CASSYFMTALAKNIQYF	TGTGCCAGCAGTTACTTTATGACGGCGCTAGCCAAAAACATTCAGTACTTC
.	TRBV24-1	TRBJ2-1	.	CATSGRGGADNEQFF	TGTGCCACCAGTGGAAGGGGCGGGGCCGACAATGAGCAGTTCTTC
.	TRBV5-1	TRBJ2-2	many	CASSLKHTGELFF	TGCGCCAGCAGCTTGAAACACACCGGGGAGCTGTTTTTT
.	TRBV5-1	TRBJ2-5	many	CASSFRTVQETQYF	TGCGCCAGCAGCTTCCGGACGGTCCAAGAGACCCAGTACTTC
.	TRBV7-3	TRBJ2-1	few	CASSRGRIRGVGDNEQFF	TGTGCCAGCAGCCGGGGCAGAATACGGGGAGTAGGGGACAATGAGCAGTTCTTC
TRBD2	TRBV5-1	TRBJ2-3	many	CASWTSGTTDTQYF	TGCGCCAGCTGGACTAGCGGAACCACAGATACGCAGTATTTT
TRBD1	TRBV7-9	TRBJ2-3	many	CASSSRDRGTDTQYF	TGTGCCAGCAGCTCTCGGGACAGAGGGACAGATACGCAGTATTTT
TRBD1	TRBV25-1	TRBJ2-4	many	CASSRTGGNIQYF	TGTGCCAGCAGTAGGACAGGTGGAAACATTCAGTACTTC
TRBD1	TRBV5-1	TRBJ2-3	few	CASSRPGQGVTDTQYF	TGCGCCAGCAGCCGCCCGGGACAGGGAGTCACAGATACGCAGTATTTT
TRBD2	TRBV4-3	TRBJ2-3	many	CASSQEPSIAGLTQYF	TGCGCCAGCAGCCAAGAGCCGTCGATAGCGGGTTTAACGCAGTATTTT
.	TRBV7-2	TRBJ2-2	many	CASSLAVNTGELFF	TGCGCCAGCAGCTTGGCGGTGAACACCGGGGAGCTGTTTTTT
TRBD1	TRBV7-9	TRBJ2-5	many	CASTSSAVGQQETQYF	TGTGCCAGCACCTCATCAGCAGTGGGACAGCAAGAGACCCAGTACTTC
.	TRBV30	TRBJ2-2	.	CAHPRAGELFF	TGTGCCCACCCCAGGGCCGGGGAGCTGTTTTTT
TRBD2	TRBV19	TRBJ2-2	.	CASAGGLAGELFF	TGTGCCAGCGCGGGAGGGTTAGCCGGGGAGCTGTTTTTT
.	TRBV27	TRBJ1-1	many	CASSLADTRNTEAFF	TGTGCCAGCAGTTTAGCGGACACTAGAAACACTGAAGCTTTCTTT
.	TRBV6-5	TRBJ2-1	many	CASSYSRTEQFF	TGTGCCAGCAGTTACTCGCGTACTGAGCAGTTCTTC
TRBD2	TRBV5-6	TRBJ2-1	many	CASSEETSGSKNEQFF	TGTGCCAGCAGCGAGGAGACTAGCGGGAGTAAAAATGAGCAGTTCTTC
.	TRBV3-1	TRBJ1-1	many	CAVRTAGTEAFF	TGTGCCGTAAGGACGGCGGGGACTGAAGCTTTCTTT
.	TRBV5-6	TRBJ2-3	many	CASSLEARGTDTQYF	TGTGCCAGCAGCTTGGAGGCCAGGGGTACAGATACGCAGTATTTT
.	TRBV5-1	TRBJ2-1	many	CASNRESGSSYNEQFF	TGCGCCAGCAATCGGGAGTCGGGAAGCTCCTACAATGAGCAGTTCTTC
.	TRBV20-1	TRBJ1-2	many	CSAREGAHGYTF	TGCAGTGCTAGAGAGGGGGCGCATGGCTACACCTTC
TRBD1	TRBV24-1	TRBJ1-1	many	CATSDDRGTEAFF	TGTGCCACCAGTGATGACAGGGGAACTGAAGCTTTCTTT
TRBD1	TRBV12-3/TRBV12-4	TRBJ1-2	.	CASRGTGVTYGYTF	TGTGCCAGCAGGGGGACAGGGGTTACCTATGGCTACACCTTC
.	TRBV28	TRBJ2-7	many	CASQSLEESYEQYF	TGTGCCAGCCAGTCTTTAGAGGAGAGCTACGAGCAGTACTTC
.	TRBV15	TRBJ2-3	few	CATSSRPSTDTQYF	TGTGCCACCAGCAGTCGACCCAGCACAGATACGCAGTATTTT
TRBD1	TRBV7-7	TRBJ2-5	once	CASSLGTGLLETQYF	TGTGCCAGCAGCTTAGGGACAGGCCTACTAGAGACCCAGTACTTC
.	TRBV18	TRBJ2-7	many	CASSLIDYEQYF	TGTGCCAGCTCACTGATAGACTACGAGCAGTACTTC
.	TRBV10-3	TRBJ2-2	few	CAISSSSNTGELFF	TGTGCCATCAGTTCCAGTTCCAACACCGGGGAGCTGTTTTTT
TRBD2	TRBV20-1	TRBJ2-1	many	CSAIGRERYNEQFF	TGCAGTGCCATAGGGCGGGAGCGCTACAATGAGCAGTTCTTC
.	TRBV11-1	TRBJ2-4	many	CASSLGAIQGKDLAKNIQYF	TGTGCCAGCAGCTTAGGTGCGATCCAGGGGAAAGACTTAGCCAAAAACATTCAGTACTTC
.	TRBV20-1	TRBJ2-4	.	CSAPERVSNIQYF	TGCAGTGCTCCGGAACGGGTTTCAAACATTCAGTACTTC
.	TRBV25-1	TRBJ2-3	many	CASSEITRGSDTQYF	TGTGCCAGCAGTGAAATAACCAGGGGTTCAGATACGCAGTATTTT
TRBD1	TRBV7-2	TRBJ1-1	many	CASSSPGQVPEAFF	TGTGCCAGCAGCTCGCCAGGACAGGTCCCTGAAGCTTTCTTT
TRBD1	TRBV12-3/TRBV12-4	TRBJ2-2	few	CASSSTGGASGELFF	TGTGCCAGCAGTTCAACAGGGGGCGCTTCCGGGGAGCTGTTTTTT
.	TRBV11-2	TRBJ2-2	.	CASSPRWGSGELFF	TGTGCCAGCAGCCCTCGATGGGGGTCCGGGGAGCTGTTTTTT
.	TRBV20-1	TRBJ2-4	many	CSATLPGPGIQYF	TGCAGTGCTACCCTCCCAGGCCCGGGAATTCAGTACTTC
.	TRBV29-1	TRBJ2-1	few	CSVEQNTVDNEQFF	TGCAGCGTTGAACAAAATACAGTGGACAATGAGCAGTTCTTC
TRBD1	TRBV30	TRBJ2-1	.	CAWSHPGGQSYNEQFF	TGTGCCTGGAGTCATCCAGGGGGTCAGTCCTACAATGAGCAGTTCTTC
.	TRBV7-7	TRBJ2-1	.	CASSPGVGSSSYNEQFF	TGTGCCAGCAGCCCCGGGGTCGGGTCAAGCTCCTACAATGAGCAGTTCTTC
TRBD2	TRBV12-3/TRBV12-4	TRBJ2-1	.	CASRVAGVTYNEQFF	TGTGCCAGCAGGGTAGCGGGAGTCACCTACAATGAGCAGTTCTTC
TRBD2	TRBV11-1	TRBJ2-3	.	CASSPRRATSGGTDTQYF	TGTGCCAGCAGCCCTAGGAGGGCGACTAGCGGGGGCACAGATACGCAGTATTTT
.	TRBV15	TRBJ1-5	many	CATSRDGGLGQPQHF	TGTGCCACCAGCAGAGATGGGGGGCTCGGGCAGCCCCAGCATTTT
.	TRBV4-1	TRBJ2-1	many	CASSQEKYNEQFF	TGCGCCAGCAGCCAGGAAAAGTACAATGAGCAGTTCTTC
.	TRBV3-1	TRBJ2-4	few	CASSQAGERNIQYF	TGTGCCAGCAGCCAAGCGGGGGAGCGAAACATTCAGTACTTC
TRBD1	TRBV3-1	TRBJ1-1	.	CASSPPTGLNTEAFF	TGTGCCAGCAGCCCCCCGACAGGGTTGAACACTGAAGCTTTCTTT
.	TRBV12-3/TRBV12-4	TRBJ1-5	few	CASSLAPEGRGPQHF	TGTGCCAGCAGTTTAGCCCCAGAGGGGCGGGGGCCCCAGCATTTT
TRBD2	TRBV20-1	TRBJ2-1	many	CSASASGRRLVGEQFF	TGCAGTGCTAGCGCCAGCGGGAGGCGGCTAGTCGGGGAGCAGTTCTTC
.	TRBV12-3/TRBV12-4	TRBJ2-1	many	CASSFYTSTNLENEQFF	TGTGCCAGCAGTTTTTATACTAGCACAAACCTAGAAAATGAGCAGTTCTTC
TRBD1	TRBV7-9	TRBJ2-1	few	CASSFITGDSYNEQFF	TGTGCCAGCAGCTTCATTACAGGGGACTCCTACAATGAGCAGTTCTTC
.	TRBV11-2	TRBJ2-1	many	CASSLGGVLFF	TGTGCCAGCAGCTTAGGAGGGGTGCTGTTCTTC
.	TRBV3-1	TRBJ2-1	.	CASSQVGVSYNEQFF	TGTGCCAGCAGCCAAGTTGGTGTCTCCTACAATGAGCAGTTCTTC